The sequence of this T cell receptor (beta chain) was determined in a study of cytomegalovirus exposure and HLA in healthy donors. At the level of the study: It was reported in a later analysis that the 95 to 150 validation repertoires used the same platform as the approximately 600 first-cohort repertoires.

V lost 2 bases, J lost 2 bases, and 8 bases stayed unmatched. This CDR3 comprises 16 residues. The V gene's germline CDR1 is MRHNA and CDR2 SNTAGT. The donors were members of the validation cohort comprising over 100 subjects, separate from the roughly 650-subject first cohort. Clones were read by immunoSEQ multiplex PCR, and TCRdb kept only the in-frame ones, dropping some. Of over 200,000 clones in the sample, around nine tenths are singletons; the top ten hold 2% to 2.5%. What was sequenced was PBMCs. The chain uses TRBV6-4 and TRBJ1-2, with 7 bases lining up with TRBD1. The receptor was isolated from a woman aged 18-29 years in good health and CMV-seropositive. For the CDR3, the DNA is TGTGCCAGCAGTGACACCCTATCGGGACAGAACTATGGCTACACCTTC. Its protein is CASSDTLSGQNYGYTF.